This T cell receptor beta chain is from a study of blood T cell repertoires in COVID-19. The wider study: PBMCs, B-cell-depleted T cells, or T cells provided the cDNA or gDNA that made up the material.

Germline-derived CDR1 and CDR2 are LGHNA and YNFKEQ. The length of the CDR3 is 18 residues. V was shortened by 0 bases and J by 3 bases, with 18 bases between the two germline ends. Clinical history as reported by participants underpinned cohort assignment. In Cohort 3, a recovered donor had either two negative PCRs, clearance, or symptom resolution. Sequencing was performed with immunoSEQ multiplex PCR; in TCRdb, only in-frame clones are kept and a portion is missing. The table shows under 250,000 clones, with about 79% occurring only once. Sequencing was done on a sample of PBMCs or T cells enriched from blood (not recorded which). V and J are TRBV4-2 and TRBJ1-5; D is undetermined. The TCR sequence derives from a woman between 55 and 75 years old who had recovered from COVID-19. The CDR3 protein is CASSQDQPGLLNNQPQHF. The DNA of the CDR3 is TGTGCCAGCAGCCAAGATCAACCGGGTCTCTTGAACAATCAGCCCCAGCATTTT.